These 2 T cell receptor beta chains were sequenced from one sample in a study of control samples from healthy donors and cancer patients. Clones were read by immunoSEQ multiplex PCR, and TCRdb kept only the in-frame ones, dropping some. The data show about 140,000 clones, with approximately 94% seen just once and around 12% held by the top ten. The sequenced sample consisted of blood. The origin of the receptors is a man aged 35 to 55 in good health.

This sequence joins TRBV5-1 and TRBJ2-3, with 10 nucleotides matching TRBD2. This CDR3 is built from 15 residues. The ends lost 5 bases at V and 2 bases at J; junction bases unmatched: 5. CDR1 and CDR2 from the germline V gene are SGHRS and YFSETQ. The CDR3 DNA reads as TGCGCCAGCAGAGAGCGGGGGGGCGTCACAGATACGCAGTATTTT. The encoded protein is CASRERGGVTDTQYF. Supplemented by reference TRBV5-1 and TRBJ2-3, the full variable domain reads KAGVTQTPRYLIKTRGQQVTLSCSPISGHRSVSWYQQTPGQGLQFLFEYFSETQRNKGNFPGRFSGRQFSNSRSEMNVSTLELGDSALYLCASRERGGVTDTQYFGPGTRLTVL.

Points on this clone: Other DNA sequences in the same sample also yield this CDR3. The rearrangement joins TRBV5-4 to TRBJ1-1; no clear D gene. This CDR3 is built from 16 residues. Germline loops: CDR1 SGHNT, CDR2 YYREEE (reference sequence). The V end was cut by 0 bases, the J end by 0 bases, with 12 bases between. CDR3 sequence (DNA): TGTGCCAGCAGCTTGGGGTCCGGGCAGCTGAACACTGAAGCTTTCTTT. It is translated as CASSLGSGQLNTEAFF.